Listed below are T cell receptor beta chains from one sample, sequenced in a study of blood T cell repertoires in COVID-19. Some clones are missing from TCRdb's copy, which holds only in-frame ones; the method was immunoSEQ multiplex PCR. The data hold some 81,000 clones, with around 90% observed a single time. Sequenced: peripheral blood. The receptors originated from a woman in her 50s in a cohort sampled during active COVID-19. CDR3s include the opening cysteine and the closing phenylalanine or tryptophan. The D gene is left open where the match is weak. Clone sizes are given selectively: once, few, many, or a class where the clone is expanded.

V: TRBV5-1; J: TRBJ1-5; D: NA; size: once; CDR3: CASSFGDRNQPQHF; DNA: TGCGCCAGCAGCTTTGGCGACAGGAATCAGCCCCAGCATTTT
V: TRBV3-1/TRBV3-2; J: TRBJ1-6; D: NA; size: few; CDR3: CASSQVARGNSPLHF; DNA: TGTGCCAGCAGCCAAGTCGCCAGGGGTAATTCACCCCTCCACTTT
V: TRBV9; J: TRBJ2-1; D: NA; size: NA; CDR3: CASSVDGSRGNEQFF; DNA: TGTGCCAGCAGCGTAGACGGGAGTCGTGGCAATGAGCAGTTCTTC
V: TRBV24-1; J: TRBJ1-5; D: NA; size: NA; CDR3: CATSDLSGNQPQHF; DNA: TGTGCCACCAGTGATTTGAGCGGTAATCAGCCCCAGCATTTT
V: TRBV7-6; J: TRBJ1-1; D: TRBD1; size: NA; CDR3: CASSPGQGPNTEAFF; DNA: TGTGCCAGCAGCCCTGGACAGGGTCCTAACACTGAAGCTTTCTTT
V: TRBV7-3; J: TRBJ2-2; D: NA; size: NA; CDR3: CASSSSKGTASGRTGELFF; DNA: TGTGCCAGCAGCTCCTCCAAGGGGACTGCCTCGGGAAGAACCGGGGAGCTGTTTTTT
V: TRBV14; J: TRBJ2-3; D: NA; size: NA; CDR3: CASSRHGVRRATDTQYF; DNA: TGTGCCAGCAGCCGACACGGAGTACGGCGGGCCACAGATACGCAGTATTTT
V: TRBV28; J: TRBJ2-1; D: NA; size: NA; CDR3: CASRQRAPYNEQFF; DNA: TGTGCCAGCAGACAGCGGGCCCCTTACAATGAGCAGTTCTTC
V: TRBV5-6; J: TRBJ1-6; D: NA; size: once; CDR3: CASSFIQGQSPLHF; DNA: TGTGCCAGCAGCTTTATACAGGGTCAGTCACCCCTCCACTTT
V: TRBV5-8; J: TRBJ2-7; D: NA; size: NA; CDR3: CASSLAYEQYF; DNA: TGTGCCAGCAGCCTAGCCTACGAGCAGTACTTC
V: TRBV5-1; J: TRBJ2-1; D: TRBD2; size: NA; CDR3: CASSLLAGVHEQFF; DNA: TGCGCCAGCAGCTTGCTAGCGGGAGTGCATGAGCAGTTCTTC
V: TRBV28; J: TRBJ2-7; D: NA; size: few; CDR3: CASSPLGGREGYEQYF; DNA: TGTGCCAGCAGTCCCCTCGGGGGGCGGGAAGGCTACGAGCAGTACTTC
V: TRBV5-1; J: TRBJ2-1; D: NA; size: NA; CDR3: CASSFGGYGEQFF; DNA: TGCGCCAGCAGCTTCGGAGGGTACGGTGAGCAGTTCTTC
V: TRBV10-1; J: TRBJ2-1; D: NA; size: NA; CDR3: CASSESLATGINEQFF; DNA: TGCGCCAGCAGTGAATCCCTAGCGACGGGGATCAATGAGCAGTTCTTC
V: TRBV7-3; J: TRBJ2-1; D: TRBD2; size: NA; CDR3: CASSFTSGSYNEQFF; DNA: TGTGCCAGCAGCTTCACTAGCGGGAGTTACAATGAGCAGTTCTTC